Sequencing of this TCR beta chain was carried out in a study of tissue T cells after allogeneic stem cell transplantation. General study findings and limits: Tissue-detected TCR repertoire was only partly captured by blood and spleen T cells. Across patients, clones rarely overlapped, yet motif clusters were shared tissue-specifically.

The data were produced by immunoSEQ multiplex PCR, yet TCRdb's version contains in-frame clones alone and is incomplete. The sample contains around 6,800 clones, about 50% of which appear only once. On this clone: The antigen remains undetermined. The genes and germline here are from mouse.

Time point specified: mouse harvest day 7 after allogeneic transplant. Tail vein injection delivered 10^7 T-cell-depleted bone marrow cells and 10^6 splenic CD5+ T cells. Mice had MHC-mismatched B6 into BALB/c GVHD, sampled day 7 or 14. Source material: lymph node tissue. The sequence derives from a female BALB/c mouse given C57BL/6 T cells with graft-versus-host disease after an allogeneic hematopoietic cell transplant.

The CDR3 reads CASSLGSNTEVFF. The covered CDR3 bases are TGTGCCAGCAGTCTAGGGTCAAACACAGAAGTCTTC. The genes are TRBV26 and TRBJ1-1; D remains unclear. The read is 1 residue too short to cover the CDR3 end, so that end is filled in from the germline J gene. The germline CDR1 and CDR2 sequences are KGHPV and FQNQEV (reference sequence). The CDR3 is 13 amino acids. V was cut by 3 bases and J by 0 bases, with 5 bases left in between.